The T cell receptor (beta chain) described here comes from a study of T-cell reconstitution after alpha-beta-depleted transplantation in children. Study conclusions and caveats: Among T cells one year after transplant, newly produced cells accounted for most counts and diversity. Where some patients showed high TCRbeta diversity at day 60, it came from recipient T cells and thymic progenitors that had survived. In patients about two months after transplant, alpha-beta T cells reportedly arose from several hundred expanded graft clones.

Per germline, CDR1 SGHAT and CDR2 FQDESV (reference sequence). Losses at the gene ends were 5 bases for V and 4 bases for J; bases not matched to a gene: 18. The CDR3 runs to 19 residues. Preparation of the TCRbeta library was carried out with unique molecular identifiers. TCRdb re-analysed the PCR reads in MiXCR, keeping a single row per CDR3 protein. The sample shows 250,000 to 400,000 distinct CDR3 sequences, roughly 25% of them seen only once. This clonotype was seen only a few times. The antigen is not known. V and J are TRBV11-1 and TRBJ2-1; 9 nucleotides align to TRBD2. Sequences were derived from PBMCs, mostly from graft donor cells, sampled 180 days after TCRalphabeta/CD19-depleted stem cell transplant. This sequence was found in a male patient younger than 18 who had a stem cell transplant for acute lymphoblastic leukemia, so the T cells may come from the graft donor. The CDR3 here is CASSLPSIATSGYYNEQFF. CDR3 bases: TGTGCCAGCAGCCTACCTAGTATTGCGACTAGCGGATATTACAATGAGCAGTTCTTC.